Listed below are T cell receptor beta chains from one sample, sequenced in a study of cytomegalovirus exposure and HLA in healthy donors. The table came from immunoSEQ multiplex PCR; TCRdb's copy has only in-frame clones and leaves some out. This sample has approximately 190,000 clones, with about four fifths found just once. The sample taken for sequencing was PBMCs. The receptor source for this set is a middle-aged man in good health and CMV-seropositive. The CDR3 runs from the conserved cysteine through the conserved F or W. The D gene is left open where the match is weak. Not every row has a clone size; where given, it reads once, few, many or a size class.

D gene	V gene	clone size	J gene	CDR3 protein	CDR3 DNA
-	TRBV7-6	-	TRBJ1-4	CASSLAGGPNEKLFF	TGTGCCAGCAGTTTAGCCGGGGGGCCTAATGAAAAACTGTTTTTT
TRBD1	TRBV5-6	once	TRBJ1-1	CASSMQGAPNTEAFF	TGTGCCAGCAGCATGCAGGGGGCGCCGAACACTGAAGCTTTCTTT
TRBD2	TRBV5-6	-	TRBJ2-4	CASSPPGGGLAKNIQYF	TGTGCCAGCAGCCCCCCCGGGGGGGGACTAGCCAAAAACATTCAGTACTTC
-	TRBV6-1	-	TRBJ1-2	CASSEAQTGGRYGYTF	TGTGCCAGCAGCGAAGCTCAAACGGGAGGGCGGTATGGCTACACCTTC
TRBD1	TRBV28	-	TRBJ1-4	CASSPYRGATNEKLFF	TGTGCCAGCAGTCCCTACAGGGGGGCTACTAATGAAAAACTGTTTTTT
-	TRBV18	-	TRBJ2-5	CASSPRQIQETQYF	TGTGCCAGCTCACCACGACAGATCCAAGAGACCCAGTACTTC
-	TRBV2	few	TRBJ2-7	CASSVQGRNEQYF	TGTGCCAGCAGTGTGCAGGGCCGAAACGAGCAGTACTTC
TRBD2	TRBV7-3	-	TRBJ2-1	CASSRTSGSSYNEQFF	TGTGCCAGCAGCCGGACTAGCGGGAGCTCCTACAATGAGCAGTTCTTC
TRBD2	TRBV5-1	-	TRBJ2-1	CASSSPSGGDRNEQFF	TGCGCCAGCAGCTCACCTAGCGGGGGGGACCGCAATGAGCAGTTCTTC
-	TRBV6-5	-	TRBJ1-3	CASRGRDSGNTIYF	TGTGCCAGCAGAGGACGGGACTCTGGAAACACCATATATTTT
TRBD1	TRBV5-4	-	TRBJ2-1	CASSSPDRVDQQFF	TGTGCCAGCAGCTCACCGGACAGGGTGGATCAGCAGTTCTTC
TRBD1	TRBV6-1	few	TRBJ1-2	CASIEGQGVNYGYTF	TGTGCCAGCATTGAGGGACAGGGGGTTAACTATGGCTACACCTTC
TRBD2	TRBV18	-	TRBJ2-1	CASSPPQGTSGYNEQFF	TGTGCCAGCTCACCACCGCAAGGAACTAGCGGTTACAATGAGCAGTTCTTC
-	TRBV27	-	TRBJ1-2	CASSLQGLDYGYTF	TGTGCCAGCAGTTTACAGGGCCTAGACTATGGCTACACCTTC
TRBD2	TRBV2	-	TRBJ2-2	CASMGLAGAGTGELFF	TGTGCCAGCATGGGACTAGCGGGAGCGGGCACCGGGGAGCTGTTTTTT
-	TRBV21-1	few	TRBJ2-7	CASSKAKSGQRVYEQYF	TGTGCCAGCAGCAAAGCGAAAAGCGGACAGAGAGTATACGAGCAGTACTTC
TRBD1	TRBV4-3	-	TRBJ1-2	CASSRTFTGGAEGYTF	TGCGCCAGCAGCCGCACATTTACAGGGGGCGCTGAAGGCTACACCTTC
-	TRBV29-1	-	TRBJ2-1	CSPQTGEQFF	TGCAGCCCCCAGACGGGTGAGCAGTTCTTC
-	TRBV6-5	-	TRBJ1-5	CASRDAGSNQPQHF	TGTGCCAGCAGAGACGCAGGTAGCAATCAGCCCCAGCATTTT
TRBD2	TRBV5-6	-	TRBJ2-1	CASSGGLAGAEQFF	TGTGCCAGCAGCGGCGGACTAGCGGGAGCTGAGCAGTTCTTC
TRBD1	TRBV28	once	TRBJ2-1	CASTSGGAGYNEQFF	TGTGCCAGCACCTCAGGGGGAGCTGGGTACAATGAGCAGTTCTTC
-	TRBV19	-	TRBJ1-1	CASSQAGNTEAFF	TGTGCCAGTAGCCAGGCGGGGAACACTGAAGCTTTCTTT
-	TRBV7-3	-	TRBJ2-3	CASSFLANTDTQYF	TGTGCCAGCAGCTTCTTGGCCAACACAGATACGCAGTATTTT
TRBD2	TRBV28	-	TRBJ2-3	CASRGALAGGSTDTQYF	TGTGCCAGCAGGGGGGCCCTAGCGGGAGGAAGCACAGATACGCAGTATTTT
TRBD2	TRBV14	-	TRBJ2-6	CASSQDSEGRLAGEFGGANVLTF	TGTGCCAGCAGCCAAGATTCGGAGGGAAGACTAGCGGGAGAATTCGGGGGGGCCAACGTCCTGACTTTC
-	TRBV7-9	-	TRBJ1-4	CASSSTPSTNEKLFF	TGTGCCAGCAGCTCAACTCCCTCAACTAATGAAAAACTGTTTTTT
-	TRBV29-1	-	TRBJ1-1	CSALRGGDEAFF	TGCAGCGCCTTACGTGGCGGCGATGAAGCTTTCTTT
TRBD1	TRBV4-2	few	TRBJ1-2	CASSLTGQNGYTF	TGTGCCAGCAGCCTGACAGGGCAGAATGGCTACACCTTC
TRBD1	TRBV27	-	TRBJ1-2	CASRPPGQGYGYTF	TGTGCCAGCAGACCTCCGGGACAGGGCTATGGCTACACCTTC
-	TRBV4-2	-	TRBJ1-1	CASSPGGRPFEAFF	TGTGCCAGCAGCCCGGGGGGCAGACCTTTTGAAGCTTTCTTT
-	TRBV7-9	-	TRBJ2-7	CSSSLDQWTGGTHYEQYF	TGTTCCAGCAGCTTAGACCAATGGACAGGAGGGACCCACTACGAGCAGTACTTC
-	TRBV5-8	-	TRBJ1-1	CASARRAEAFF	TGTGCCAGCGCGAGGAGGGCTGAAGCTTTCTTT
TRBD1	TRBV18	few	TRBJ1-1	CASSPLQGGNTEAFF	TGTGCCAGCTCACCGTTACAGGGGGGGAACACTGAAGCTTTCTTT
-	TRBV6-1	-	TRBJ2-4	CASSNRVYSQYF	TGTGCCAGCAGTAACAGGGTCTACAGTCAGTACTTC
-	TRBV14	once	TRBJ2-7	CASSQGRNSYEQYF	TGTGCCAGCAGCCAAGGGAGGAACTCCTACGAGCAGTACTTC
TRBD1	TRBV2	-	TRBJ1-1	CASSNRDRRVNTEAFF	TGTGCCAGCAGTAACCGGGACAGGCGAGTGAACACTGAAGCTTTCTTT
-	TRBV6-5	-	TRBJ1-1	CASSPTGQPYTEAFF	TGTGCCAGCAGCCCTACCGGACAGCCATACACTGAAGCTTTCTTT
TRBD1	TRBV6-6	-	TRBJ2-1	CASTPRGTDNEQFF	TGTGCCAGCACCCCAAGGGGGACAGACAATGAGCAGTTCTTC
-	TRBV7-9	-	TRBJ1-2	CASSLAVEAHYGYTF	TGTGCCAGCAGCTTAGCGGTTGAGGCCCACTATGGCTACACCTTC
TRBD2	TRBV19	-	TRBJ2-7	CASIPKLAGGSYEQYF	TGTGCCAGTATCCCTAAATTAGCGGGAGGGAGCTACGAGCAGTACTTC
TRBD1	TRBV2	-	TRBJ2-7	CASSDNRGPLSEQYF	TGTGCCAGCAGTGATAACAGGGGGCCATTAAGCGAGCAGTACTTC
-	TRBV7-9	-	TRBJ1-1	CASSLRGSVRNTEAFF	TGTGCCAGCAGCTTACGGGGGAGTGTGAGGAACACTGAAGCTTTCTTT